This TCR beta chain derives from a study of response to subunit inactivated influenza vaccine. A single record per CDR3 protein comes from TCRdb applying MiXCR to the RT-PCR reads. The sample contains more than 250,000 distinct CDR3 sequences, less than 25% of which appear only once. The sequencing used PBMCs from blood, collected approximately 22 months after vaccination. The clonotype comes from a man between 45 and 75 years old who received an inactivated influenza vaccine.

CDR3 nucleotides: TGTGCCAGCAGCGCCGGTTTCGGGGGAAGGGTACAGCCCCAGCATTTT. Protein product: CASSAGFGGRVQPQHF. V gene TRBV9 combines with J gene TRBJ1-5; perhaps TRBD1 as D (5 bases). The V gene lost 3 bases and the J gene lost 7 bases, with 20 bases spanning the gap. The CDR3 has 16 amino acids. From germline, CDR1 is SGDLS and CDR2 YYNGEE. The variable domain in full, completed from reference TRBV9 and TRBJ1-5, reads DSGVTQTPKHLITATGQRVTLRCSPRSGDLSVYWYQQSLDQGLQFLIQYYNGEERAKGNILERFSAQQFPDLHSELNLSSLELGDSALYFCASSAGFGGRVQPQHFGDGTRLSIL.